These T cell receptor beta chains were read from a single sample in a study of CD8+CD57+ T cells in acquired aplastic anemia. Using its own MiXCR run on the reads, TCRdb lists one record per CDR3 protein. The table shows some 220,000 distinct CDR3 sequences, with 34% occurring only once. The material sequenced was sorted CD4+, CD8+, or CD8+CD57+ T cells (not recorded which) from PBMCs. These receptors were obtained from a human donor in good health, serving as a control. Both conserved end residues are trimmed from each CDR3. The order of the fields is V gene, clone size, CDR3 protein. The size field is filled for only some rows; it gives once, few, many or a size class.

v_call: TRBV2
clone_size: many
cdr3_aa: ASRGPGTRWETQY

v_call: TRBV9
clone_size: few
cdr3_aa: ASRGQGIAYNEQF

v_call: TRBV25-1
clone_size: -
cdr3_aa: ASSAPISTGVSYEQY

v_call: TRBV7-2
clone_size: many
cdr3_aa: ASSLGGILKGYT

v_call: TRBV12-3/TRBV12-4
clone_size: many
cdr3_aa: ASSPFYNEQF

v_call: TRBV5-1
clone_size: many
cdr3_aa: ASSLEIQGNYGYT

v_call: TRBV6-5
clone_size: many
cdr3_aa: ASSYAGGSTDTQY

v_call: TRBV9
clone_size: -
cdr3_aa: ASSVGQGNYGYT

v_call: TRBV7-2
clone_size: -
cdr3_aa: ASSTGGGEKLF

v_call: TRBV5-4
clone_size: -
cdr3_aa: ASSLGFYQSGANVLT

v_call: TRBV10-3
clone_size: few
cdr3_aa: ASSEKFGDRGRYGYT